This paragraph covers one TCR beta chain sequence. This clone was detected only once. This clone's antigen is unknown. No base-level quality is on record; no much larger clone is a single base apart. TCR CDR3 regions were amplified from genomic DNA by multiplex PCR using the deep immunoSEQ assay. For each cell subset, the extracted genomic DNA was distributed evenly across all wells of several immunoSEQ 96-well plates, and each plate served as one replicate. For sorted subsets, each replicate PCR was loaded with about 200 ng genomic DNA, equivalent to approximately 27,000 T cell genomes. Purified libraries were quantified with a Qubit 3.0 fluorometer, sized on a Bioanalyzer 2100, and re-quantified with the KAPA Library Quantification kit. Every immunoSEQ 96-well plate was sequenced on a separate single-read 150-cycle Illumina NextSeq 550 flow cell. Per the source publication's procedure: Because the immunoSEQ output included only junctional sequences and no quality scores, the filtering could not be the same as the filtering used for full-length reads. Sequences were annotated with PyIR, a Python wrapper for IgBLAST v1.9, and V/J genes and CDR3 were assigned using IMGT germline references. Reads were filtered out if the reads had weak V/J assignments (E-value above 1e-6), no CDR3, stop codons, out-of-frame junctions, or ambiguous translated residues. V3J clonotypes were defined by identical inferred V gene, J gene, and CDR3 amino acid sequence. To compute the percentage overlap between repertoires, the number of shared unique clonotypes was divided by the size of the smaller repertoire. Repertoire richness was assessed with RTK rarefaction, the Chao1 estimator, and Recon v2.1 estimates of unobserved clonotypes. For all TCRbeta clonotypes obtained by the gDNA method from four donors, generation probabilities were computed with OLGA. The table comes from immuneACCESS by way of TCRdb, which keeps in-frame sequences with V and J called. Part of the clones is missing from these tables; in studies checked, under half for an unresolved V gene and the rest for unknown reasons. V and J calls and clone size are those listed in that table; D and trimming were worked out from the DNA. A total of about 2 million clones appear in this sample, less than 95% of them only once. The ten top clones hold roughly 1.2% of the sample.

The data originate from a study of shared clonotypes between healthy human individuals (dated by TCRdb to the early 2020s). With regard to the full study: The cohort comprised a couple of women and a few men aged 18 to 49 years. Per donor, leukapheresis produced somewhere between about 0.94 and 9 billion PBMCs. Different laboratories and diverse techniques were used to prepare libraries and sequence TCR repertoires, to increase sequencing depth and limit assay-specific biases. For each donor, CD4 naive and CD4 memory were each run on three plates, CD8 naive on two plates, and CD8 memory on one plate. Blood TCR repertoires of about 5 healthy adults were deeply sequenced to estimate repertoire size and the extent of clonotype sharing between individuals.

Broad study findings and their caveats: Naive subsets generally had larger estimated clonotype richness than memory subsets did. Sampling was limited to blood, and TCR repertoires in tissue likely differ from TCR repertoires in blood. When a few donors were compared, the shared fraction of clonotypes was roughly 4.8% for naive CD4, around 4% for naive CD8, roughly 2.5% for memory CD4, and approximately 0.4% for memory CD8. Based on pairwise subsampling, the degree of clonotype sharing among donors was expected to be affected by sequencing depth. Because the study included a small number of donors, the genetic and exposure-history diversity represented was limited. Incomplete sequencing was indicated by rarefaction of sorted-subset datasets, despite the large sequencing depth. Higher generation probabilities were observed for clonotypes shared by all four sorted-subset donors than for non-shared clonotypes.

CD8 naive samples consisted of CD45RO-negative cells that were positively selected for CCR7, yielding a CD45RA+CCR7+ population without TemRA cells. Healthy HIV-negative adults with no recently reported acute infections or vaccinations were included as donors. All donors were Caucasian adults living in Nashville, Tennessee, USA. Blood was obtained by leukapheresis, after which PBMCs were separated by Ficoll-Histopaque density gradient centrifugation and cryopreserved in liquid nitrogen vapor phase. Analytical flow cytometry was used to check the purity and quantity of each magnetically sorted T cell population. Genomic DNA was isolated from each sorted fraction and quantified by UV absorbance on a Nanodrop 2000c. The CDR3 covers 13 residues, taking in both the cysteine and the phenylalanine. Only CDR3 DNA remains: 39 bases, in frame from the first base.

Sequencing was performed on naive CD8+ T cells sorted from blood. The cell subset or site label on this specimen signifies: CD45RA+CCR7+. The V and J genes are TRBV21-1 and TRBJ1-5. TRBV21-1 is recorded as a pseudogene. This receptor was identified in a man aged 18 to 35 in good health. The encoded CDR3 is CASTRGSNQPQHF. Here is the DNA: TGTGCCAGCACACGGGGTAGCAATCAGCCCCAGCATTTT.